This T cell receptor beta chain was captured in a study of T cell responses to AZD1222 COVID-19 vaccine. A word on this clone: What it recognizes is unknown.

Produced via immunoSEQ multiplex PCR; TCRdb's table is partial and in-frame only. The sample has 110,000 or so clones, around 87% seen once. Germline V gives CDR1 LGHNA, CDR2 YNFKEQ. The V gene lost 0 bases and the J gene lost 2 bases, with 7 bases spanning the gap. The CDR3 contains 14 residues. Whole-study findings and limits: Dominant at 160-218 and 743-854, vaccine-associated CD4 TCRs also spanned spike. Repertoires were obtained solely post-peak T cell response.

Sequencing used peripheral blood, obtained 28 days after the second AZD1222 dose. The TCR originated in an adult who received the AZD1222 COVID-19 vaccine. The V gene is TRBV4-2, the J gene TRBJ1-1; D gene uncertain. This chain's CDR3 is CASSQEAPNTEAFF. The CDR3 bases are TGTGCCAGCAGCCAAGAAGCGCCTAACACTGAAGCTTTCTTT.